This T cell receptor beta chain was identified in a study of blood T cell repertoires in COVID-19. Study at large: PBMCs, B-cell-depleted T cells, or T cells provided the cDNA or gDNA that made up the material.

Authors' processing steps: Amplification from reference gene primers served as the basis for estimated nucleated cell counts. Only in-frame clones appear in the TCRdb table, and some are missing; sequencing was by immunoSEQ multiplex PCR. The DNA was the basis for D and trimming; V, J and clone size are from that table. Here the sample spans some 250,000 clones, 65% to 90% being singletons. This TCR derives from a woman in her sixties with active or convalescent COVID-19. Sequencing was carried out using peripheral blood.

CDR3 sequence: CSVTREGGELFF. In DNA form, the CDR3 reads TGCAGCGTGACCAGGGAAGGGGGGGAGCTGTTTTTT. The chain has TRBV29-1 and TRBJ2-2, with D tentatively TRBD1 (5 bases). Germline V CDR1 and CDR2: SQVTM, ANQGSEA. The V gene lost 6 bases and the J gene lost 8 bases, with 13 bases spanning the gap. The CDR3 contains 12 residues.